The T cell receptor beta chain described here comes from a study of T-cell reconstitution after alpha-beta-depleted transplantation in children. Trimming shortened V by 5 bases and J by 4 bases, and 15 bases separated the two germline ends. The CDR3 runs to 16 residues. Germline CDR1 SGHTA, CDR2 FQGNSA. Preparation of the TCRbeta library used unique molecular identifiers. TCRdb re-called the PCR reads through MiXCR, storing one row per CDR3 protein. Among 400,000 to 550,000 distinct CDR3 sequences, over 9.5% were seen once, and the ten largest hold around 2%. Study-wide findings and caveats: When one year had passed after transplant, most T-cell counts and diversity came from newly produced T cells. Surviving recipient T cells and intrathymic progenitors accounted for some patients' high TCRbeta diversity at day 60. Several hundred graft clones that had expanded were reportedly the source of alpha-beta T cells about two months after transplant.

This clonotype was seen many times. The antigen remains undetermined. The rearrangement joins TRBV7-2 to TRBJ1-6, with D possibly TRBD1 on 6 matching bases. This clonotype was obtained from a child aged 2-9 years with inherited bone marrow failure, due to receive a stem cell transplant. The material sequenced was PBMCs, taken before TCRalphabeta/CD19-depleted stem cell transplant. CDR3 sequence (DNA): TGTGCCAGCAGCCGGGGGGGCGCGTTTTATAATTCACCCCTCCACTTT. Amino acid sequence: CASSRGGAFYNSPLHF.